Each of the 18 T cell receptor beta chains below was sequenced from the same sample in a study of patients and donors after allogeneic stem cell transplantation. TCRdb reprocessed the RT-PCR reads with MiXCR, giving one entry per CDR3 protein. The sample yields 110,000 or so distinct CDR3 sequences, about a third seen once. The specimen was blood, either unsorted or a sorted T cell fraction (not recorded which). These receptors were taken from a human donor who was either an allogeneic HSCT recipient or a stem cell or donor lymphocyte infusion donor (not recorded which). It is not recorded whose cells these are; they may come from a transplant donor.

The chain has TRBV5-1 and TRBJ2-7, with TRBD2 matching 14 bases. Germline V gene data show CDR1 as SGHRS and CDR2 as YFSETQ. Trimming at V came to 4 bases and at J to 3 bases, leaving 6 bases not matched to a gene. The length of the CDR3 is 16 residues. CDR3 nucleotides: TGCGCCAGCAGCACGGGACTAGCGGGAGCTCGCTACGAGCAGTACTTC. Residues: CASSTGLAGARYEQYF.

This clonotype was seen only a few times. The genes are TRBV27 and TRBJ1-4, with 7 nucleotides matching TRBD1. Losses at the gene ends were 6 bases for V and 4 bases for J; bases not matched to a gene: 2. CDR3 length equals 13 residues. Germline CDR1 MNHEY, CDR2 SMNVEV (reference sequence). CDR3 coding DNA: TGTGCCAGCAGGGACAGGTTTAATGAAAAACTGTTTTTT. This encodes CASRDRFNEKLFF.

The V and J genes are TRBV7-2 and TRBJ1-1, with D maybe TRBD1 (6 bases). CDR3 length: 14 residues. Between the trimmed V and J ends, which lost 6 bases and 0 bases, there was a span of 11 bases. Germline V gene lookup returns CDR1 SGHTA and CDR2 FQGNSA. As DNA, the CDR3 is TGTGCCAGCAGGAACAGGGACCTGAACACTGAAGCTTTCTTT. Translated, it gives CASRNRDLNTEAFF.

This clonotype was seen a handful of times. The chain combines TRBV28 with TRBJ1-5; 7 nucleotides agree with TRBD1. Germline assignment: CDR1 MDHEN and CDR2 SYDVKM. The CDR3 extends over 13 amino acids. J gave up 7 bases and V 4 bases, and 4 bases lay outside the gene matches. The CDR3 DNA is TGTGCCAGCAGTTACCAGGGGGGACAGCCCCAGCATTTT. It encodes CASSYQGGQPQHF.

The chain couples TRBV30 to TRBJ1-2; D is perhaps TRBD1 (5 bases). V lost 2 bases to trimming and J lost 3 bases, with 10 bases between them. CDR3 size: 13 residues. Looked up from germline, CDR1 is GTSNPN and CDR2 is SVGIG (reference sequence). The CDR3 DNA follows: TGTGCCTGGAGTCGAGACAGCTACTATGGCTACACCTTC. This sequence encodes CAWSRDSYYGYTF.

CDR3 bases: TGTGCCAGCAGTTACTCGAGTGGGTTTTCACCCCTCCACTTT. It translates to CASSYSSGFSPLHF. The gene calls are TRBV6-2 or TRBV6-3 and TRBJ1-6; no clear D. Trimming removed 0 bases from V and 9 bases from J, with 9 bases in between. The germline CDR1 and CDR2 sequences are MNHEY and SVGEGT. The CDR3 contains 14 residues.

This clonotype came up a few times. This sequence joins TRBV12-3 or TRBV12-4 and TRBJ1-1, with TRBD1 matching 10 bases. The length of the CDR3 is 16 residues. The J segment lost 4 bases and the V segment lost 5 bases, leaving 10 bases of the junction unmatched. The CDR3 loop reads CASSKTGTGDRTEAFF. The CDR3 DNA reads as TGTGCCAGCAGTAAGACCGGGACAGGGGACCGCACTGAAGCTTTCTTT.

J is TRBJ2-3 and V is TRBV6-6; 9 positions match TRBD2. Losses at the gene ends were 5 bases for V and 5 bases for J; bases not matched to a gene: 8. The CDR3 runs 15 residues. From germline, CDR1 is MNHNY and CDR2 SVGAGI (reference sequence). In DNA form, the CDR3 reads TGTGCCAGCAGTGGACGGCTAGCGGGATTAGATACGCAGTATTTT. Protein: CASSGRLAGLDTQYF.

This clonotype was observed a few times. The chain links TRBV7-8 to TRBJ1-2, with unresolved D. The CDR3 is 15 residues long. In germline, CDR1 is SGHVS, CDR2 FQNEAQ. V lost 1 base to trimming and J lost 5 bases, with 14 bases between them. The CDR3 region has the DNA TGTGCCAGCAGCTTAGAAGGAACGCGGAAGTATGGCTACACCTTC. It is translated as CASSLEGTRKYGYTF.

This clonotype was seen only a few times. DNA of the CDR3: TGTGCCAGCAGTTACCGACATCCAGGGGTGATGCAGCCCCAGCATTTT. It translates to CASSYRHPGVMQPQHF. The J gene is TRBJ1-5, the V gene TRBV28, with D possibly being TRBD1 (6 bases). Germline V gives CDR1 MDHEN, CDR2 SYDVKM. Trimming shortened V by 4 bases and J by 7 bases, and 20 bases separated the two germline ends. The CDR3 is 16 amino acids.

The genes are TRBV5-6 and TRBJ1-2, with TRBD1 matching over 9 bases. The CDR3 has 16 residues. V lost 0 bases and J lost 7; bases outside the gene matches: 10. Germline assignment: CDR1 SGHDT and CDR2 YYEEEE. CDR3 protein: CASSLASGTGNGGYTF. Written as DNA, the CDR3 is TGTGCCAGCAGCTTGGCCTCCGGGACAGGGAATGGTGGCTACACCTTC.

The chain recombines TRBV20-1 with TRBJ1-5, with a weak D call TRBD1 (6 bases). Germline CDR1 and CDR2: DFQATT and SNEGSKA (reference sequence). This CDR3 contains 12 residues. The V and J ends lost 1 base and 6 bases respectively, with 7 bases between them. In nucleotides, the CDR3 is TGCAGTGCTAGAGCAGGGGCTCAGCCCCAGCATTTT. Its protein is CSARAGAQPQHF.

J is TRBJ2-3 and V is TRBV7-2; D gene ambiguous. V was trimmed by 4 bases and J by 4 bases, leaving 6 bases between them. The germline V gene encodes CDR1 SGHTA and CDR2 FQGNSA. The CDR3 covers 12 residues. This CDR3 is CASSSVADTQYF. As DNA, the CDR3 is TGTGCCAGCAGCTCCGTGGCAGATACGCAGTATTTT.

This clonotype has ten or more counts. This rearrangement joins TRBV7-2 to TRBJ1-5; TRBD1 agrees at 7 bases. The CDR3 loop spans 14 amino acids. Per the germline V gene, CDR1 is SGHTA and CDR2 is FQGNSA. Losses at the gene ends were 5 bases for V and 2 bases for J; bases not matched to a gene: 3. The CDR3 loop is CASSPGTGNQPQHF. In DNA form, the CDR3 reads TGTGCCAGCAGCCCTGGGACAGGCAATCAGCCCCAGCATTTT.

The CDR3 sequence: CSARDRSVSSYNEQFF. In DNA, the CDR3 is TGCAGTGCTAGAGATCGCAGCGTTAGCTCCTACAATGAGCAGTTCTTC. The V and J genes are TRBV20-1 and TRBJ2-1; the D is unclear. CDR3 length: 16 residues. V was trimmed by 0 bases and J by 0 bases, leaving 12 bases between them. The germline gives CDR1 DFQATT, CDR2 SNEGSKA (reference sequence).

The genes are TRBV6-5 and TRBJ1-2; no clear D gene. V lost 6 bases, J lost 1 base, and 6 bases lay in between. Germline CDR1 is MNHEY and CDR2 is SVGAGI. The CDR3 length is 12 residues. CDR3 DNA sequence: TGTGCCAGCAGGCCTGGTAACTATGGCTACACCTTC. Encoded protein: CASRPGNYGYTF.

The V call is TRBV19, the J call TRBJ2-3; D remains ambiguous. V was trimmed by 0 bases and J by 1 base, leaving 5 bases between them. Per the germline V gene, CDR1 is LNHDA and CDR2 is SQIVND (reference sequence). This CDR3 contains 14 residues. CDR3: CASSIEKGTDTQYF. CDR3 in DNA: TGTGCCAGTAGTATAGAGAAGGGCACAGATACGCAGTATTTT.

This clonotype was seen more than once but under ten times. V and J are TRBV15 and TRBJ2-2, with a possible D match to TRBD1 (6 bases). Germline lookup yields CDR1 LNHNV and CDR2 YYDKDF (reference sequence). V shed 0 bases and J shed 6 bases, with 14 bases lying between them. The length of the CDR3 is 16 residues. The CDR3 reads CATSRDLTGWAGELFF. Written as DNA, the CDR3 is TGTGCCACCAGCAGAGATCTAACAGGGTGGGCCGGGGAGCTGTTTTTT.